This T cell receptor beta chain was profiled in a study of neurological immune-mediated disorders. Points from the study as a whole: The absence of any CDR3 amino acid sequence shared by expanded clones across subjects suggests that repertoires were private in all groups.

This clonotype was detected ten times or more. No antigen is known for it. Germline assignment: CDR1 KGHDR and CDR2 SFDVKD. J was trimmed by 5 bases and V by 5 bases; bases with no gene match: 9. The CDR3 has 16 residues. Synthesis of cDNA was accomplished via 5'RACE employing 10-nucleotide random UMIs. Sequencing of 15-18 subjects in each run yielded over 180 million TCR-beta sequences. TCRdb re-called the 5' RACE reads with MiXCR, one entry per CDR3 protein. The sample yields 65,000 to 85,000 distinct CDR3 sequences, approximately 3.3% seen once. The sequence derives from a woman aged 45-65 years with multiple sclerosis. Sequencing input: PBMCs. The V and J genes are TRBV24-1 and TRBJ2-5; 11 positions match TRBD2. The CDR3 DNA sequence: TGTGCCACCAGTGTCCCCGTTAGCGGGAGGGAGGAGACCCAGTACTTC. This encodes CATSVPVSGREETQYF.